Sequencing of this T cell receptor (beta chain) was carried out in a study of T cell responses to AZD1222 COVID-19 vaccine. Study-level results: Repertoires were obtained only post-peak T cell response. Spike-specific TCR breadth rose after two AZD1222 doses, and depth rose as well. There were mostly white British donors and more females than males, and clonal diversity was possibly underestimated.

Measured with immunoSEQ multiplex PCR; TCRdb has only the in-frame clones, and not every one. The sample shows around 130,000 clones, 80% to 90% of them seen only once. Comments on this clone: Its specificity is not known.

The V gene end was trimmed by 4 bases and the J gene end by 6 bases; junction bases not matched to a gene: 7. This CDR3 is 14 amino acids long. The germline CDR1 and CDR2 sequences are GTSNPN and SVGIG (reference sequence). The genes are TRBV30 and TRBJ2-2, with TRBD1 matching over 8 bases. This clonotype was obtained from an adult in good health. The input for sequencing was peripheral blood, taken on day 0 of AZD1222 vaccination. The CDR3 coding sequence is TGTGCCTGGAAGGGCCGGACAGGGCCCGGGGAGCTGTTTTTT. Its protein product is CAWKGRTGPGELFF. Complete variable domain (other parts from reference TRBV30 and TRBJ2-2): SQTIHQWPATLVQPVGSPLSLECTVEGTSNPNLYWYRQAAGRGLQLLFYSVGIGQISSEVPQNLSASRPQDRQFILSSKKLLLSDSGFYLCAWKGRTGPGELFFGEGSRLTVL.